The 23 T cell receptor beta chains below all came from one sample that was sequenced in a study of metastatic and nonmetastatic thyroid tumors. TCRdb reanalyzed the PCR reads via MiXCR. The sample lists 5,000 to 7,500 clones; approximately 15% were seen once. Each patient went into thyroid surgery without having received any treatment. Sequencing was performed on tumor tissue. These receptors came from a male donor with papillary thyroid cancer or a benign thyroid nodule (not recorded which). Some clones in this sample may be carry-over from other donors' samples.

This clone is categorized as medium-sized. The chain couples TRBV9 to TRBJ1-6; perhaps TRBD1 as D (6 bases). The CDR3 has 15 amino acids. CDR1 is SGDLS and CDR2 is YYNGEE in the germline V gene. Trimming shortened V by 3 bases and J by 8 bases, and 15 bases separated the two germline ends. The CDR3 sequence is CASSGTVWKDSPLHF. DNA for the CDR3: TGTGCCAGCAGCGGGACAGTTTGGAAGGATTCACCCCTCCACTTT.

This clone was seen repeatedly, ten times or more. V is TRBV7-9 and J is TRBJ1-2; 7 positions agree with TRBD1. CDR1 and CDR2 (germline): SEHNR, FQNEAQ (reference sequence). With 2 bases clipped from V and 3 bases from J, the junction kept 3 bases outside the gene matches. The CDR3 sequence is 14 residues long. The CDR3 sequence: CASSLLGGHYGYTF. The CDR3 DNA follows: TGTGCCAGCAGCTTATTAGGGGGCCACTATGGCTACACCTTC.

For this clone: This is likely a read error, given that the CDR3 carries no conserved phenylalanine or tryptophan at its end. The chain joins TRBV9 to TRBJ2-7; TRBD1 matches 10 bases. V dropped 4 bases and J dropped 2; count of bases not matched to a gene: 6. Germline V gene sequence: CDR1 SGDLS, CDR2 YYNGEE. The CDR3 is 15 residues long. Here the CDR3 DNA reads TGTGCCAGCAGCATCGGGACAGGGGTTGCCTACGAGCAGTACCTC. This encodes CASSIGTGVAYEQYL.

By sample share, this clone is medium-sized. The chain joins TRBV20-1 to TRBJ1-5; 8 bases are a match to TRBD1. Germline CDR1 reads DFQATT; CDR2 reads SNEGSKA (reference sequence). J gave up 5 bases and V 3 bases, and 3 bases lay outside the gene matches. The CDR3 length is 13 residues. CDR3 sequence reads: CSARGQVDQPQHF. CDR3 DNA: TGCAGTGCTAGGGGACAGGTGGATCAGCCCCAGCATTTT.

By sample fraction, this clone is medium-sized. The chain has TRBV12-3 or TRBV12-4 and TRBJ2-1, with D maybe TRBD1 (5 bases). Trimming stripped 1 base from V and 16 bases from J, with 17 bases between. This CDR3 region has 13 residues. The CDR3 reads CASSLVNKGPLFF. In nucleotides, the CDR3 is TGTGCCAGCAGTTTAGTAAATAAGGGGCCCTTATTCTTC.

V is TRBV6-5 and J is TRBJ1-3, with D possibly being TRBD1 (5 bases). The CDR3 contains 14 residues. Germline CDR1 is MNHEY and CDR2 is SVGAGI. Trimming shortened V by 2 bases and J by 0 bases, and 5 bases separated the two germline ends. CDR3 protein: CASSYGGSGNTIYF. In DNA, the CDR3 is TGTGCCAGCAGTTACGGGGGCTCTGGAAACACCATATATTTT.

This clone was seen ten or more times. This chain links TRBV9 with TRBJ2-6; 7 bases are shared with TRBD1. The CDR3 spans 17 residues. The V segment lost 0 bases and the J segment 1 base; nucleotides outside the gene matches: 4. Germline loops: CDR1 SGDLS, CDR2 YYNGEE. The CDR3 protein is CASSVAGRGSGANVLTF. CDR3 in DNA: TGTGCCAGCAGCGTAGCTGGCAGGGGGTCTGGGGCCAACGTCCTGACTTTC. Based on the CDR3 plus reference TRBV9 and TRBJ2-6, the full variable domain is DSGVTQTPKHLITATGQRVTLRCSPRSGDLSVYWYQQSLDQGLQFLIQYYNGEERAKGNILERFSAQQFPDLHSELNLSSLELGDSALYFCASSVAGRGSGANVLTFGAGSRLTVL.

This clone has only a few counts. The CDR3 protein is CASNPGLPPYEQYF. The CDR3 nucleotides read TGTGCCAGCAACCCCGGACTCCCCCCCTACGAGCAGTACTTC. V gene TRBV12-3 or TRBV12-4 combines with J gene TRBJ2-7; the D gene is possibly TRBD2 (5 bases). This CDR3 has 14 residues. Between the trimmed V and J ends, which lost 7 bases and 2 bases, there was a span of 15 bases.

This chain connects TRBV2 to TRBJ1-1; D is unclear. CDR3 length: 11 residues. Looked up from germline, CDR1 is SNHLY and CDR2 is FYNNEI. V dropped 3 bases and J dropped 11 bases, with 10 bases sitting between them. CDR3 nucleotide sequence: TGTGCCAGCAGTGACCGGCCACCCGCTTTCTTT. This codes for CASSDRPPAFF. Filled out from reference TRBV2 and TRBJ1-1, the complete variable domain reads EPEVTQTPSHQVTQMGQEVILRCVPISNHLYFYWYRQILGQKVEFLVSFYNNEISEKSEIFDDQFSVERPDGSNFTLKIRSTKLEDSAMYFCASSDRPPAFFGQGTRLTVV.

The V gene is TRBV9, the J gene TRBJ2-2, with 7 nucleotides matching TRBD1. This CDR3 region has 15 residues. V was pared by 3 bases and J by 0 bases, with 2 bases of the junction left unmatched. Germline values: CDR1 SGDLS, CDR2 YYNGEE. The CDR3 DNA reads TGTGCCAGCAGCGGGACAGGTTCGAACACCGGGGAGCTGTTTTTT. Its translation is CASSGTGSNTGELFF.

Within the sample, this clone is medium-sized. The V gene is TRBV6-1, the J gene TRBJ2-7; D uncertain. Germline CDR1 and CDR2: MNHNS and SASEGT. This CDR3 region has 12 residues. Between the trimmed V and J ends, which lost 5 bases and 4 bases, there was a span of 9 bases. The CDR3 coding sequence is TGTGCCAGCAGTCCAGTAGTTTACGAGCAGTACTTC. This translates into CASSPVVYEQYF.

This clone is judged large. This chain connects TRBV6-2 or TRBV6-3 to TRBJ1-5; no firm D call. CDR3 length equals 16 residues. Germline values: CDR1 MNHEY, CDR2 SVGEGT. Trimming stripped 1 base from V and 4 bases from J, with 14 bases between. The CDR3: CASSYWAGRYNQPQHF. DNA for the CDR3: TGTGCCAGCAGTTACTGGGCGGGGAGGTATAATCAGCCCCAGCATTTT.

The sample holds a few counts of this clone. The CDR3 carries no conserved terminal phenylalanine or tryptophan, so it likely arises from a read error. The gene calls are TRBV20-1 and TRBJ2-3; TRBD1 agrees at 11 bases. Looked up from germline, CDR1 is DFQATT and CDR2 is SNEGSKA (reference sequence). This CDR3 has 15 residues. DNA for the CDR3: TGCAATGCCAACCCCGGGACAGGGGGTCCAGATACGCAGTATTCT. It codes for CNANPGTGGPDTQYS.

This clone was observed at least ten times. The V call is TRBV29-1, the J call TRBJ2-5, with D tentatively TRBD2 (6 bases). Per germline, CDR1 SQVTM and CDR2 ANQGSEA. V dropped 0 bases and J dropped 2 bases, with 13 bases sitting between them. The CDR3 contains 15 residues. This CDR3 reads CSVEDLLLAQETQYF. CDR3 nucleotide sequence: TGCAGCGTTGAAGATCTTCTGCTAGCGCAAGAGACCCAGTACTTC.

This clone ranks as medium-sized. The chain combines TRBV6-1 with TRBJ1-4; 10 nucleotides match TRBD1. Trimming removed 4 bases from V and 5 bases from J; junction bases left unmatched: 13. Looked up from germline, CDR1 is MNHNS and CDR2 is SASEGT. CDR3 length: 18 residues. The CDR3 loop is CASSGSPGTGDHNEKLFF. The DNA for the CDR3 is TGTGCCAGCAGTGGAAGTCCCGGGACAGGGGACCACAATGAAAAACTGTTTTTT.

This clone was seen at least ten times. J is TRBJ2-5 and V is TRBV5-4; TRBD1 aligns across 7 bases. The CDR3 totals 14 residues. CDR1 and CDR2 (germline): SGHNT, YYREEE (reference sequence). Losses at the gene ends were 4 bases for V and 5 bases for J; bases not matched to a gene: 8. The CDR3 DNA reads as TGTGCCAGCAGCCCCCGGGACAGAAGGGAGACCCAGTACTTC. Encoded protein: CASSPRDRRETQYF.

This clone has a handful of counts. CDR3 DNA: TGTGCCAGCAGTTTAGGTGGAAACACCATATATTTT. It specifies CASSLGGNTIYF. The gene calls are TRBV12-3 or TRBV12-4 and TRBJ1-3; D unresolved. The length of the CDR3 is 12 residues. The ends were cut back, 1 base at V and 3 bases at J, with 1 base in the middle.

In its sample, this clone was seen many times. The V and J genes are TRBV4-2 and TRBJ1-5; 8 nucleotides agree with TRBD1. The CDR3 is 15 amino acids. Germline trimming cut 5 bases from V and 2 bases from J; bases unmatched to any gene: 5. Germline CDR1 and CDR2: LGHNA and YNFKEQ. The CDR3 nucleotides read TGTGCCAGCAGCGCATCAGGGGGCGGCAATCAGCCCCAGCATTTT. This translates into CASSASGGGNQPQHF.

This clone came up a few times. This chain uses TRBV6-1 with TRBJ2-5; 7 bases fit TRBD1. Germline lookup yields CDR1 MNHNS and CDR2 SASEGT. The V segment lost 4 bases and the J segment 5 bases; nucleotides outside the gene matches: 1. This CDR3 has 12 residues. The CDR3 protein is CASSGGGETQYF. The CDR3 bases are TGTGCCAGCAGTGGAGGGGGCGAGACCCAGTACTTC.

Relative to its sample, this clone is medium-sized. The rearrangement joins TRBV7-3 to TRBJ1-3; D gene ambiguous. V lost 5 bases to trimming and J lost 0 bases, with 5 bases between them. This CDR3 has 13 residues. Per the germline V gene, CDR1 is SGHTA and CDR2 is FQGTGA. CDR3 sequence: CASSRGSGNTIYF. The CDR3 DNA follows: TGTGCCAGCAGCCGCGGCTCTGGAAACACCATATATTTT. The variable domain in full, completed from reference TRBV7-3 and TRBJ1-3, reads GAGVSQTPSNKVTEKGKYVELRCDPISGHTALYWYRQSLGQGPEFLIYFQGTGAADDSGLPNDRFFAVRPEGSVSTLKIQRTERGDSAVYLCASSRGSGNTIYFGEGSWLTVV.

This clone has only a few counts. This chain links TRBV27 with TRBJ2-1; D could derive from TRBD1 or TRBD2 (6 bases each). This CDR3 is built from 15 residues. V lost 2 bases and J 7 bases, leaving 15 bases between the germline ends. Per the germline V gene, CDR1 is MNHEY and CDR2 is SMNVEV (reference sequence). CDR3 sequence: CASSLTRGLLNEQFF. CDR3 in DNA: TGTGCCAGCAGTTTAACCCGGGGGCTTTTAAATGAGCAGTTCTTC.

The chain is built from TRBV12-3 or TRBV12-4 and TRBJ2-3; 9 nucleotides match TRBD2. V shed 6 bases and J 7 bases; nucleotides not matched to a gene: 8. This CDR3 spans 14 amino acids. The CDR3 reads CASSRIAGAHTQYF. In DNA, the CDR3 is TGTGCCAGCAGCCGGATAGCGGGGGCCCATACGCAGTATTTT.

By share of the sample, this clone is medium-sized. V is TRBV7-2 and J is TRBJ2-7, with 9 bases matching TRBD2. The CDR3 sequence is 13 residues long. Trimming took 4 bases from V and 7 from J; bases not matched to a gene: 5. Per germline, CDR1 SGHTA and CDR2 FQGNSA. CDR3 sequence reads: CASSSGLASEQYF. The CDR3 DNA reads as TGTGCCAGCAGCTCCGGACTAGCGAGTGAGCAGTACTTC. Full variable domain (outside the CDR3, taken from reference TRBV7-2 and TRBJ2-7): GAGVSQSPSNKVTEKGKDVELRCDPISGHTALYWYRQSLGQGLEFLIYFQGNSAPDKSGLPSDRFSAERTGGSVSTLTIQRTQQEDSAVYLCASSSGLASEQYFGPGTRLTVT.